The clone carrying this T cell receptor (beta chain) showed up just once. The antigen is not known. This CDR3 contains 13 residues. Trimming took 10 bases from V and 1 from J; bases not matched to a gene: 6. Germline lookup yields CDR1 SNHLY and CDR2 FYNNEI. This entry belongs to a study of cytomegalovirus exposure and HLA in healthy donors. Notes on the study in general: For presence/absence analyses, sequencing depth was assumed to be roughly uniform across donors.

The PCR made use of 60 Vbeta and 13 Jbeta primers. This table comes from immunoSEQ multiplex PCR, and its TCRdb copy is limited to in-frame clones, with some not included. Altogether more than 130,000 clones are present, 73% being singletons, with the ten largest covering 13% to 15%. The sequence derives from a human donor in good health. Sequences were obtained from PBMCs. This chain joins TRBV2 and TRBJ2-5; the match to TRBD1 covers 7 bases. CDR3 coding DNA: TGTGCCACCACCGGGACAGCCCAAGAGACCCAGTACTTC. It codes for CATTGTAQETQYF.